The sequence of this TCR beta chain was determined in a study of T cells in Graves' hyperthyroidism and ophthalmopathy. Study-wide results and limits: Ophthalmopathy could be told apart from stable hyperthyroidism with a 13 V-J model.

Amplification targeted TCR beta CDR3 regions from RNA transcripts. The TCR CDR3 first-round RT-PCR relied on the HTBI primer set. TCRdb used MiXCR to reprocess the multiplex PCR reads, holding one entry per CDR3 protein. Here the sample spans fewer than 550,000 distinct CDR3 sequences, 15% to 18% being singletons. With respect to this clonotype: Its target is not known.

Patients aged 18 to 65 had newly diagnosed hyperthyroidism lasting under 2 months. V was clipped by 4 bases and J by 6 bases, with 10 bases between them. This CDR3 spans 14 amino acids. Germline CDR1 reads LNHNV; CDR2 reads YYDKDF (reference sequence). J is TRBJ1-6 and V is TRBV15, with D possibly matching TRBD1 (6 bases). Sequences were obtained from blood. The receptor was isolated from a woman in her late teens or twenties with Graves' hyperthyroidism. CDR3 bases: TGTGCCACCAGCACCCGGGGGGCTAATTCACCCCTCCACTTT. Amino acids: CATSTRGANSPLHF.